Presented here are 32 T cell receptor beta chains from one specimen sequenced in a study of T cell responses to AZD1222 COVID-19 vaccine. Profiled with immunoSEQ multiplex PCR; TCRdb holds only in-frame clones, not every one. The data hold about 89,000 clones, with around 84% observed a single time. Sequences were derived from peripheral blood, sampled 28 days after the second AZD1222 dose. Receptor source: an adult who received the AZD1222 COVID-19 vaccine.

The rearrangement links TRBV7-9 to TRBJ1-2; 10 bases map to TRBD1. The length of the CDR3 is 16 residues. J gave up 7 bases and V 5 bases, and 13 bases lay outside the gene matches. The germline CDR1 and CDR2 sequences are SEHNR and FQNEAQ (reference sequence). CDR3 sequence (DNA): TGTGCCAGCAGCCTCGCTTCCGGGACAGGGGCAACTGGCTACACCTTC. Residues: CASSLASGTGATGYTF.

This chain joins TRBV14 and TRBJ2-5, with a weak D call TRBD2 (5 bases). The CDR3 contains 17 residues. Deletions cut 1 base from V and 5 bases from J, with 20 bases between. Looked up from germline, CDR1 is SGHDN and CDR2 is FVKESK. DNA of the CDR3: TGTGCCAGCAGCCAAGGCCGGGGAATGGCACCCAGGGAGACCCAGTACTTC. This codes for CASSQGRGMAPRETQYF.

The rearrangement links TRBV7-9 to TRBJ2-3; 8 bases map to TRBD2. V shed 7 bases, J shed 2 bases, and the junction held 17 bases outside the gene matches. The CDR3 contains 18 residues. The germline V gene encodes CDR1 SEHNR and CDR2 FQNEAQ (reference sequence). This chain's CDR3 is CASTIPRSGTRPTDTQYF. The DNA of the CDR3 is TGTGCCAGCACCATCCCCCGGTCGGGGACTAGGCCCACAGATACGCAGTATTTT.

V usage is TRBV6-4 and J usage is TRBJ1-2; D is uncertain. CDR3 length equals 12 residues. V gave up 4 bases and J gave up 4 bases, with 7 bases separating them. CDR1 is MRHNA, CDR2 SNTAGT, per germline. The CDR3 nucleotides are TGTGCCAGCAGTGGCGAGGGCTATGGCTACACCTTC. This codes for CASSGEGYGYTF.

The DNA for the CDR3 is TGTGCCAGTAGTATAGGGGGGGCAGGCTCTGAAGCTTTCTTT. It codes for CASSIGGAGSEAFF. This chain joins TRBV19 and TRBJ1-1, with a weak D call TRBD1 (6 bases). Germline V CDR1 and CDR2: LNHDA, SQIVND (reference sequence). The CDR3 spans 14 residues. V shed 1 base and J shed 6 bases, with 12 bases lying between them.

The count of this clone is one. This sequence joins TRBV28 and TRBJ2-1, with TRBD2 as a possible D gene (6 bases). The CDR3 covers 12 residues. Germline lookup yields CDR1 MDHEN and CDR2 SYDVKM. V was shortened by 2 bases and J by 9 bases, with 8 bases between the two germline ends. CDR3 nucleotide sequence: TGTGCCAGCAGTTTAAGGCGGGGTGAGCAGTTCTTC. It yields the protein CASSLRRGEQFF.

This chain connects TRBV6-5 to TRBJ2-3; the match to TRBD1 covers 7 bases. Germline trimming cut 8 bases from V and 10 bases from J; bases unmatched to any gene: 18. The CDR3 spans 15 residues. From germline, CDR1 is MNHEY and CDR2 SVGAGI. CDR3 in DNA: TGTGCCAGCTTGTATCGCGGACAGGTCGGTCCTGCGCAGTATTTT. Its translation is CASLYRGQVGPAQYF.

This clone was counted only a few times. The chain couples TRBV10-1 to TRBJ2-7; 10 positions agree with TRBD2. Germline CDR1 reads WNHNN; CDR2 reads SYGVQD (reference sequence). J was trimmed by 7 bases and V by 5 bases; bases with no gene match: 11. The CDR3 is made up of 15 amino acids. The CDR3 loop is CASSTSGEASGEQYF. CDR3 coding DNA: TGCGCCAGCAGTACTAGCGGGGAGGCCTCGGGTGAGCAGTACTTC.

This rearrangement joins TRBV28 to TRBJ1-4; D gene uncertain. The germline V and J ends were trimmed by 3 bases and 4 bases, with 9 bases remaining between them. The CDR3 contains 14 residues. CDR1 and CDR2 from the germline V gene are MDHEN and SYDVKM. This chain's CDR3 is CASSLGGVNEKLFF. CDR3 coding DNA: TGTGCCAGCAGTTTGGGCGGGGTTAATGAAAAACTGTTTTTT.

V usage is TRBV19 and J usage is TRBJ2-2, with 8 bases fitting TRBD1. The J segment lost 4 bases and the V segment lost 7 bases, leaving 8 bases of the junction unmatched. Germline CDR1 and CDR2: LNHDA and SQIVND (reference sequence). The CDR3 runs 15 residues. CDR3 residues: CASNLQGAVTGELFF. The CDR3 nucleotides read TGTGCCAGTAACCTTCAGGGGGCCGTCACCGGGGAGCTGTTTTTT. Looking up the rest from reference TRBV19 and TRBJ2-2 gives the full variable domain: DGGITQSPKYLFRKEGQNVTLSCEQNLNHDAMYWYRQDPGQGLRLIYYSQIVNDFQKGDIAEGYSVSREKKESFPLTVTSAQKNPTAFYLCASNLQGAVTGELFFGEGSRLTVL.

This rearrangement joins TRBV5-6 to TRBJ1-5; TRBD1 is a possible D gene (5 bases). With 0 bases removed from V and 0 bases from J, the gap between germline ends came to 10 bases. The CDR3 runs to 16 residues. Germline V lookup: CDR1 SGHDT, CDR2 YYEEEE. CDR3 sequence (DNA): TGTGCCAGCAGCTTGGCCGCTGGGGGTAGCAATCAGCCCCAGCATTTT. It encodes CASSLAAGGSNQPQHF.

V usage is TRBV11-2 and J usage is TRBJ1-1; D is possibly TRBD1 (5 bases). This CDR3 is 13 amino acids long. V lost 1 base, J lost 4 bases, and 7 bases lay in between. Germline CDR1 is SGHAT and CDR2 is FQNNGV. CDR3 coding DNA: TGTGCCAGCAGCTTAGCGGGGGTCACTGAAGCTTTCTTT. Amino acids: CASSLAGVTEAFF.

The V call is TRBV4-2, the J call TRBJ2-2; D is undetermined. Germline V gives CDR1 LGHNA, CDR2 YNFKEQ. Trimming pared 1 base from V and 2 bases from J, leaving 8 bases between. The CDR3 spans 15 residues. In DNA, the CDR3 is TGTGCCAGCAGCCAAGGTGGCAGAAACACCGGGGAGCTGTTTTTT. This sequence encodes CASSQGGRNTGELFF.

This clone has only a few counts. V gene TRBV28 combines with J gene TRBJ2-7, with 9 bases lining up with TRBD1. This CDR3 has 15 residues. V dropped 7 bases and J dropped 4; count of bases not matched to a gene: 11. CDR1 MDHEN and CDR2 SYDVKM come from the germline V gene. The CDR3 DNA reads TGTGCCAGCACCCTCGAGGGACAGGGTGGGTACGAGCAGTACTTC. Amino acid sequence: CASTLEGQGGYEQYF.

The rearrangement joins TRBV13 to TRBJ2-7; TRBD2 matches at 8 bases. The V gene's germline CDR1 is PRHDT and CDR2 FYEKMQ (reference sequence). The CDR3 loop spans 15 amino acids. Germline trimming cut 4 bases from V and 0 bases from J; bases unmatched to any gene: 5. The CDR3 spells CASSSLRGGSYEQYF. As DNA, the CDR3 is TGTGCCAGCAGCTCCCTCCGGGGGGGCTCCTACGAGCAGTACTTC.

V and J are TRBV28 and TRBJ1-2; D is undetermined. The V and J ends lost 4 bases and 4 bases respectively, with 7 bases between them. The CDR3 runs 12 residues. The germline CDR1 and CDR2 sequences are MDHEN and SYDVKM. CDR3 in amino acids: CASSSAFYGYTF. The CDR3 DNA follows: TGTGCCAGCAGTTCTGCTTTCTATGGCTACACCTTC.

The genes are TRBV29-1 and TRBJ2-3; tentative D call: TRBD2 (6 bases). The germline V and J ends were trimmed by 4 bases and 2 bases, with 10 bases remaining between them. This CDR3 comprises 13 residues. CDR1 is SQVTM and CDR2 is ANQGSEA in the germline V gene. The DNA of the CDR3 is TGCAGCGTTGGGGGACTCTACACAGATACGCAGTATTTT. Amino acid sequence: CSVGGLYTDTQYF.

The rearrangement links TRBV6-5 to TRBJ2-3; D is possibly TRBD2 (7 bases). The V and J ends lost 11 bases and 5 bases respectively, with 20 bases between them. The CDR3 consists of 14 residues. From germline, CDR1 is MNHEY and CDR2 SVGAGI. CDR3 amino acids: CAFQGGGGKDTQYF. The CDR3 region has the DNA TGTGCCTTCCAGGGAGGGGGTGGAAAAGATACGCAGTATTTT.

This chain uses TRBV4-2 with TRBJ2-3; D is possibly TRBD1 (5 bases). From germline, CDR1 is LGHNA and CDR2 YNFKEQ. This CDR3 region has 14 residues. V was pared by 1 base and J by 4 bases, with 9 bases between. Here the CDR3 reads CASSQGQGSDTQYF. CDR3 in DNA: TGTGCCAGCAGCCAAGGGCAGGGTTCAGATACGCAGTATTTT.

The rearrangement uses TRBV6-2 or TRBV6-3 and TRBJ1-2; 7 bases fit TRBD1. Germline V CDR1 and CDR2: MNHEY, SVGEGT. This CDR3 comprises 15 residues. Trimming at V came to 4 bases and at J to 8 bases, leaving 13 bases not matched to a gene. This chain's CDR3 is CASSSPFRTGTGYTF. Here the CDR3 DNA reads TGTGCCAGCAGTTCCCCCTTCAGGACAGGTACAGGCTACACCTTC.

This clone is a singleton in its sample. The chain recombines TRBV5-6 with TRBJ1-6, with D tentatively TRBD1 (6 bases). The germline gives CDR1 SGHDT, CDR2 YYEEEE. The CDR3 is 17 residues long. The V gene lost 3 bases and the J gene lost 7 bases, with 20 bases spanning the gap. This CDR3 is CASSSPAGAGVNSPLHF. In DNA form, the CDR3 reads TGTGCCAGCAGCTCGCCGGCGGGGGCAGGGGTAAATTCACCCCTCCACTTT.

CDR3 nucleotides: TGTGCCAGCAGGCGTGGTGTAGATACGCAGTATTTT. Amino acid sequence: CASRRGVDTQYF. The chain is built from TRBV27 and TRBJ2-3; D unresolved. This CDR3 region has 12 residues. Trimming took off 6 bases at V and 5 bases at J, with 9 bases between the two ends. Germline V CDR1 and CDR2: MNHEY, SMNVEV (reference sequence).

The V gene is TRBV3-1 (or the pseudogene TRBV3-2), the J gene TRBJ2-5, with TRBD2 identical over 13 bases. From germline, CDR1 is LGHDT and CDR2 YNNKEL (reference sequence). The CDR3 is made up of 16 amino acids. Trimming took 4 bases from V and 5 from J; bases not matched to a gene: 7. This CDR3 reads CASSPLTSGGRETQYF. The CDR3 DNA follows: TGTGCCAGCAGCCCCCTGACTAGCGGGGGGAGGGAGACCCAGTACTTC.

The rearrangement uses TRBV6-4 and TRBJ1-2; possible D gene TRBD1, 6 bases. V was shortened by 7 bases and J by 0 bases, with 9 bases between the two germline ends. This CDR3 region has 13 residues. CDR1 is MRHNA, CDR2 SNTAGT, per germline. The CDR3 DNA follows: TGTGCCAGCAAGGGGGACCCTAACTATGGCTACACCTTC. The encoded protein is CASKGDPNYGYTF.

In this sample, this clone turned up once. The chain carries TRBV4-2 and TRBJ2-6; TRBD1 aligns across 9 bases. The trim removed 0 bases at V and 0 bases at J, leaving 3 bases unmatched. Per the germline V gene, CDR1 is LGHNA and CDR2 is YNFKEQ. CDR3 length: 18 residues. The CDR3 loop is CASSQEGQGVSGANVLTF. CDR3 sequence (DNA): TGTGCCAGCAGCCAAGAGGGACAGGGTGTCTCTGGGGCCAACGTCCTGACTTTC.

The chain joins TRBV4-2 to TRBJ2-4; tentatively, D is TRBD2 (5 bases). Trimming shortened V by 6 bases and J by 2 bases, and 14 bases separated the two germline ends. This CDR3 is built from 15 residues. Germline V gene lookup returns CDR1 LGHNA and CDR2 YNFKEQ. The CDR3 bases are TGTGCCAGCAGGGAGGTGGGGTCAACCAAAAACATTCAGTACTTC. Encoded protein: CASREVGSTKNIQYF.

This chain connects TRBV5-1 to TRBJ2-5; TRBD1 agrees at 11 bases. The V segment lost 1 base and the J segment 4 bases; nucleotides outside the gene matches: 6. The germline V gene has CDR1 SGHRS and CDR2 YFSETQ. The CDR3 spans 16 residues. CDR3 residues: CASSLNGQGAGETQYF. In DNA form, the CDR3 reads TGCGCCAGCAGCTTGAACGGACAGGGGGCGGGAGAGACCCAGTACTTC.

CDR3 amino acids: CSASGDPNTGELFF. The CDR3 DNA follows: TGCAGTGCTAGTGGAGACCCGAACACCGGGGAGCTGTTTTTT. V is TRBV20-1 and J is TRBJ2-2; D gene unclear. CDR3 size: 14 residues. From germline, CDR1 is DFQATT and CDR2 SNEGSKA (reference sequence). V was pared by 3 bases and J by 0 bases, with 8 bases between.

This rearrangement joins TRBV7-2 to TRBJ1-2; D remains unclear. The germline gives CDR1 SGHTA, CDR2 FQGNSA. CDR3 length: 14 amino acids. V gave up 1 base and J gave up 4 bases, with 10 bases separating them. The CDR3 nucleotides read TGTGCCAGCAGCTTAGTGGAGGCCAGCTATGGCTACACCTTC. Its translation is CASSLVEASYGYTF.

The chain uses TRBV11-2 and TRBJ2-2; D may be TRBD1 (5 bases). Germline V gene sequence: CDR1 SGHAT, CDR2 FQNNGV. V was trimmed by 8 bases and J by 0 bases, leaving 7 bases between them. The CDR3 spans 13 residues. Written as DNA, the CDR3 is TGTGCCAGCGGGGCGGCGAACACCGGGGAGCTGTTTTTT. Residues: CASGAANTGELFF.

The V call is TRBV27, the J call TRBJ2-3, with D hard to call. Germline values: CDR1 MNHEY, CDR2 SMNVEV (reference sequence). The V and J ends lost 4 bases and 7 bases respectively, with 6 bases between them. The CDR3 length is 11 residues. CDR3 region: CASSSSHTQYF. The CDR3 coding sequence is TGTGCCAGCAGTTCCTCCCATACGCAGTATTTT.

This rearrangement joins TRBV28 to TRBJ1-2; D is possibly TRBD1 (6 bases). The CDR3 runs to 14 residues. Germline values: CDR1 MDHEN, CDR2 SYDVKM. V lost 3 bases and J lost 6, with 14 bases in between. This chain's CDR3 is CASSFRLQGDGYTF. DNA of the CDR3: TGTGCCAGCAGTTTCCGCCTACAGGGCGATGGCTACACCTTC.